This T cell receptor beta chain appears in the sequencing data of a study of vaccination effects on CD4 cells after COVID-19. The study, taken as a whole, reports: No early post-infection timepoints were available in the study, which also included few convalescent patients.

In regard to this clone: What it recognizes is unknown.

Libraries were prepared by immunoSEQ multiplex PCR; TCRdb keeps only in-frame clonotypes and omits some of them. In the table there are some 15,000 clones, 70% of which are singletons. The germline V gene encodes CDR1 SGHVS and CDR2 FQNEAQ. This CDR3 contains 16 residues. V was clipped by 1 base and J by 2 bases, with 14 bases between them. Sequencing in the ViraFEST assay came after antigen-specific CD4+ T cells had been expanded with viral peptide pools, which were used to stimulate PBMC. Researchers isolated CD4+ T cells once approximately 10 days of culture had elapsed. Participants were vaccinated with two doses of either the BNT162b2 or mRNA-1273 vaccine. Culturing of around 2 million PBMC per well took place with 8.5 to 10 IU/ml IL-2 and 10 ug/ml peptides.

This chain links TRBV7-8 with TRBJ1-2; D is undetermined. Sequenced here: CD4+ T cells from PBMCs cultured with SARS-CoV-2 spike peptides, sampled after COVID-19 vaccination. The TCR originated in a human donor who received a COVID-19 vaccine. The CDR3 region has the DNA TGTGCCAGCAGCTTAGGGGAGGGCAGGACCAACTATGGCTACACCTTC. Protein product: CASSLGEGRTNYGYTF.